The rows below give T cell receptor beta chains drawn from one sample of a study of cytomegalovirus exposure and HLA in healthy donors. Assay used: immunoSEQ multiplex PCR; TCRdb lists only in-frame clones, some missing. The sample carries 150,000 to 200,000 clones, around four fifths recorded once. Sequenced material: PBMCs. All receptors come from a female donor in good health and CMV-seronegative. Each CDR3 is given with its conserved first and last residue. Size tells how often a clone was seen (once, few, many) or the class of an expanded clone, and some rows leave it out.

CASSIDSMGQYNEQFF | 16 | TRBJ2-1 | TRBV19 | NA
CASSQVPSGLPYEQYF | 16 | TRBJ2-7 | TRBV4-1 | NA
CAWTSGSNEQFF | 12 | TRBJ2-1 | TRBV30 | NA
CASSLDRGRETQYF | 14 | TRBJ2-5 | TRBV28 | few
CAWGTGSDYGYTF | 13 | TRBJ1-2 | TRBV30 | NA
CASSKRGLAGLEQYF | 15 | TRBJ2-7 | TRBV13 | NA
CASSLPGTGKETQYF | 15 | TRBJ2-5 | TRBV28 | NA
CASSQPGLAGYNEQFF | 16 | TRBJ2-1 | TRBV11-1 | NA
CASSPAGINYGYTF | 14 | TRBJ1-2 | TRBV18 | NA
CASVTGVGAPLHF | 13 | TRBJ1-6 | TRBV19 | NA
CASSSTGAGMNTEAFF | 16 | TRBJ1-1 | TRBV7-3 | NA
CASSQGQGDTGELFF | 15 | TRBJ2-2 | TRBV6-4 | NA
CAWSVGTQTNYGYTF | 15 | TRBJ1-2 | TRBV30 | NA
CASSPGTSGTGANVLTF | 17 | TRBJ2-6 | TRBV7-2 | once
CASKAGMRNSPLHF | 14 | TRBJ1-6 | TRBV19 | few
CASSLGFGHSSYGYTF | 16 | TRBJ1-2 | TRBV11-1 | NA
CASGQGRTEAFF | 12 | TRBJ1-1 | TRBV10-1 | NA
CSAMRTGGGYTF | 12 | TRBJ1-2 | TRBV29-1 | NA
CASSLRSGERNSPLHF | 16 | TRBJ1-6 | TRBV11-1 | few
CASTVQGGQPQHF | 13 | TRBJ1-5 | TRBV5-1 | NA
CASSPRLQVAVYEQYF | 16 | TRBJ2-7 | TRBV7-9 | few
CASSPQDRRNSPLHF | 15 | TRBJ1-6 | TRBV6-1 | NA
CASSLGQGGELFF | 13 | TRBJ2-2 | TRBV2 | NA
CASRTRPYEQYF | 12 | TRBJ2-7 | TRBV28 | NA
CASSLAGTGKETQYF | 15 | TRBJ2-5 | TRBV27 | once
CASSYLGQSSDEAFF | 15 | TRBJ1-1 | TRBV6-6 | few
CASSSAWDSNNQPQHF | 16 | TRBJ1-5 | TRBV7-9 | few
CAWSVGLADSTDTQYF | 16 | TRBJ2-3 | TRBV30 | NA
CASSLVGGGEQYF | 13 | TRBJ2-7 | TRBV7-2 | NA
CASRSSGSANEQFF | 14 | TRBJ2-1 | TRBV7-3 | NA
CASSLTSASYNEQFF | 15 | TRBJ2-1 | TRBV5-4 | NA
CASPPLPGGAGSSYNEQFF | 19 | TRBJ2-1 | TRBV18 | NA
CASSIQGANSPLHF | 14 | TRBJ1-6 | TRBV6-5 | NA
CASRPGLAGTDTQYF | 15 | TRBJ2-3 | TRBV5-6 | few
CASSEHREIYNEQFF | 15 | TRBJ2-1 | TRBV6-1 | once
CASSPEELAGYNEQFF | 16 | TRBJ2-1 | TRBV18 | once
CASSPGLVSDTQYF | 14 | TRBJ2-3 | TRBV19 | NA
CASSGGDSNEKLFF | 14 | TRBJ1-4 | TRBV9 | once
CASSQTSGSPLREAQYF | 17 | TRBJ2-5 | TRBV5-1 | NA
CAISRAGQGTYEQYF | 15 | TRBJ2-7 | TRBV10-3 | NA
CASSPGTAYEQYF | 13 | TRBJ2-7 | TRBV5-4 | NA
CASIDRAGGLEREQYF | 16 | TRBJ2-7 | TRBV27 | NA
CASSLAGSPDTQYF | 14 | TRBJ2-3 | TRBV7-3 | NA
CASSPQGAEETQYF | 14 | TRBJ2-5 | TRBV13 | NA
CASSFGGDQPQHF | 13 | TRBJ1-5 | TRBV27 | NA
CASSVDSGATGELFF | 15 | TRBJ2-2 | TRBV2 | NA
CASSLRAGDRGKIAYEQYF | 19 | TRBJ2-7 | TRBV7-3 | NA